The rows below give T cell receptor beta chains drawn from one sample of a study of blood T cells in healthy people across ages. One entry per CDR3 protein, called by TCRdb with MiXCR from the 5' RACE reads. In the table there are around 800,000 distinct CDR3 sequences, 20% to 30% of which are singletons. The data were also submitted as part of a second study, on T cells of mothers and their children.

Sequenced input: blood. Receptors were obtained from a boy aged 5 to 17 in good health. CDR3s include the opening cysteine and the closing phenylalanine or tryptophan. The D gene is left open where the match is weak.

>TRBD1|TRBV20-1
CSARGRTKGQFYEQYF
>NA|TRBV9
CASSAQNTEALF
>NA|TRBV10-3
CAITTLQEGEQFF
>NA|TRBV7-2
CASSLTGSWKTQYF
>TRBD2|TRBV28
CASSWSGLDDEQYF
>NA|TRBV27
CASSFSIHYEQYF
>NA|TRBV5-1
CASSFWTANYGYTF
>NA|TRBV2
CASSAGMAWTQYF
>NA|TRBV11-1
CASSFYQNAKGNEQFF
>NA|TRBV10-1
CASSDTNYGYTF
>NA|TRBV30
CAWSMAGAQPQHF
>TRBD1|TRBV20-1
CSARRTGGRETQYF
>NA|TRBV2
CASSEPRLDNEQFF
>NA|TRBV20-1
CSAKDGFNQPQHF
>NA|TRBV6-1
CASSPAASYEQYF
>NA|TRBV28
CASSFHTSSYNSPLHF
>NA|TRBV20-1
CSANSGKTGGSSYEQYF
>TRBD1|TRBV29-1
CSVGTPGTGVGTQYF
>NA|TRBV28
CASSSQKLGRYF
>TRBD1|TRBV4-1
CASSKGQEVSRANVLTF
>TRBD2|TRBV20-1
CSASPGTSGGGEQFF
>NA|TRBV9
CASSVESGSFGEKLFF
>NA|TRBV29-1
CSVEVSGASNSPLHF
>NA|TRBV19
CASSMGRLTEETRYF
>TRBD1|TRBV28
CASRQGRGNEKLFF